Listed below are T cell receptor beta chains from one sample, sequenced in a study of breast tumors, draining lymph nodes, adjacent tissues. TCRdb reprocessed the multiplex PCR reads via MiXCR and lists one record per CDR3 protein. The sample records 290,000 or so distinct CDR3 sequences, roughly 30% being singletons. The material sequenced was axillary lymph node tissue. All receptors come from a female donor with breast cancer. Some clones in this sample may be carry-over from other donors' samples. Each CDR3 is given with its conserved first and last residue. The order of the fields is D gene, J gene, clone size, V gene, CDR3 protein, CDR3 DNA. D genes are given only for firm matches. Not every row has a clone size; where given, it reads once, few, many or a size class.

d_gene: .
j_gene: TRBJ1-6
abundance: many
v_gene: TRBV19
CDR3aa: CASSLGGANYNSPLHF
CDR3nt: TGTGCCAGTAGTCTAGGTGGGGCCAATTATAATTCACCCCTCCACTTT

d_gene: TRBD1
j_gene: TRBJ2-7
abundance: many
v_gene: TRBV7-8
CDR3aa: CASSLGDRAAEQYF
CDR3nt: TGTGCCAGCAGCTTAGGGGACAGGGCAGCCGAGCAGTACTTC

d_gene: .
j_gene: TRBJ2-7
abundance: many
v_gene: TRBV19
CDR3aa: CASKRRGRDEQYF
CDR3nt: TGTGCCAGTAAGAGAAGGGGCAGGGACGAGCAGTACTTC

d_gene: TRBD2
j_gene: TRBJ2-1
abundance: .
v_gene: TRBV11-1
CDR3aa: CASSLRAGAEQSF
CDR3nt: TGTGCCAGCAGCTTAAGAGCGGGAGCTGAGCAGTCCTTC

d_gene: .
j_gene: TRBJ2-3
abundance: many
v_gene: TRBV11-2
CDR3aa: CASSPTGSSGTDTQYF
CDR3nt: TGTGCCAGCAGCCCAACTGGGTCTAGCGGCACAGATACGCAGTATTTT

d_gene: TRBD1
j_gene: TRBJ1-5
abundance: many
v_gene: TRBV18
CDR3aa: CASSQGRQGSQPQHF
CDR3nt: TGTGCCAGCTCACAGGGTCGACAGGGCAGTCAGCCCCAGCATTTT

d_gene: .
j_gene: TRBJ2-3
abundance: many
v_gene: TRBV12-3/TRBV12-4
CDR3aa: CASTLDSPNTDTQYF
CDR3nt: TGTGCCAGCACCCTTGACTCCCCTAACACAGATACGCAGTATTTT

d_gene: .
j_gene: TRBJ2-7
abundance: .
v_gene: TRBV3-1
CDR3aa: CASSQVDEQYF
CDR3nt: TGTGCCAGCAGCCAAGTGGACGAGCAGTACTTC

d_gene: TRBD2
j_gene: TRBJ2-5
abundance: many
v_gene: TRBV2
CDR3aa: CASRSGREETQYF
CDR3nt: TGTGCCAGCAGATCCGGGAGGGAAGAGACCCAGTACTTC

d_gene: .
j_gene: TRBJ2-1
abundance: many
v_gene: TRBV5-1
CDR3aa: CASSLGLGGGEDRLNEQFF
CDR3nt: TGCGCCAGCAGCTTGGGTCTAGGGGGAGGGGAGGATAGGCTCAATGAGCAGTTCTTC

d_gene: .
j_gene: TRBJ1-3
abundance: .
v_gene: TRBV3-1
CDR3aa: CASSQGSSTMYF
CDR3nt: TGTGCCAGCAGCCAGGGGAGCAGCACCATGTATTTT

d_gene: .
j_gene: TRBJ2-7
abundance: .
v_gene: TRBV7-6
CDR3aa: CASSLAGVEQYF
CDR3nt: TGTGCCAGCAGCTTAGCGGGAGTCGAGCAGTACTTC

d_gene: .
j_gene: TRBJ2-5
abundance: many
v_gene: TRBV20-1
CDR3aa: CSARPSGETQYF
CDR3nt: TGCAGTGCTAGACCCAGCGGAGAGACCCAGTACTTC

d_gene: .
j_gene: TRBJ2-1
abundance: .
v_gene: TRBV6-2/TRBV6-3
CDR3aa: CASSWVIWDNEQFF
CDR3nt: TGTGCCAGCAGTTGGGTCATCTGGGACAATGAGCAGTTCTTC

d_gene: .
j_gene: TRBJ2-3
abundance: many
v_gene: TRBV20-1
CDR3aa: CSATRLGGTDTQYF
CDR3nt: TGCAGTGCTACTAGATTGGGGGGCACAGATACGCAGTATTTT

d_gene: TRBD1
j_gene: TRBJ1-6
abundance: .
v_gene: TRBV29-1
CDR3aa: CSGGTGNNSPLHF
CDR3nt: TGCAGCGGTGGGACAGGGAATAATTCACCCCTCCACTTT

d_gene: TRBD2
j_gene: TRBJ2-1
abundance: many
v_gene: TRBV20-1
CDR3aa: CSARVPGRAGNEQFF
CDR3nt: TGCAGTGCTAGAGTCCCGGGGAGGGCCGGGAATGAGCAGTTCTTC